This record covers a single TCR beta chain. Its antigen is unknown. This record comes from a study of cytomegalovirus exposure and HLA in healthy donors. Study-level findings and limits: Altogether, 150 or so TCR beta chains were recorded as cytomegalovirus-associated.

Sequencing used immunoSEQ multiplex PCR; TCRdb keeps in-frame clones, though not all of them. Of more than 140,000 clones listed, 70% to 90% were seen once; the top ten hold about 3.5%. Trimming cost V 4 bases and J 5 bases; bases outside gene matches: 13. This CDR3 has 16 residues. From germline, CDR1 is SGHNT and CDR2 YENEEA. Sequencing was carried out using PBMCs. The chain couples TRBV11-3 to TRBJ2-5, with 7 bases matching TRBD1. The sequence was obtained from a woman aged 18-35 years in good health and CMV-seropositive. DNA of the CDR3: TGTGCCAGCAGCTACACAGCGGCAGGGGGTGGTGAGACCCAGTACTTC. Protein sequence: CASSYTAAGGGETQYF.